Listed here are 17 T cell receptor beta chains from one sample, sequenced in a study of radiotherapy plus CTLA-4 blockade in lung cancer. Measured with immunoSEQ multiplex PCR; TCRdb has only the in-frame clones, and not every one. The data contain roughly 58,000 clones, approximately 82% of them singletons. Sequenced here: peripheral blood, sampled from a patient treated with radiotherapy plus ipilimumab. These receptors were obtained from a human donor with non-small cell lung cancer whose response to radiotherapy plus ipilimumab could not be evaluated.

CDR3 region: CASSYSTGRDTQYF. In DNA, the CDR3 is TGTGCCAGCAGTTACTCCACAGGGAGAGATACGCAGTATTTT. V is TRBV6-5 and J is TRBJ2-3; tentative D call: TRBD1 (6 bases). Per germline, CDR1 MNHEY and CDR2 SVGAGI. The V end was cut by 0 bases, the J end by 5 bases, with 9 bases between. CDR3 length: 14 residues.

Worth noting for this clone: Other DNA sequences in the sample encode the same CDR3. The CDR3 loop is CATSPGTGGYGYTF. The CDR3, as DNA: TGTGCCACCAGCCCCGGGACAGGGGGATATGGCTACACCTTC. This chain links TRBV15 with TRBJ1-2; 11 bases align to TRBD1. In germline, CDR1 is LNHNV, CDR2 YYDKDF (reference sequence). V trimming: 5 bases; J trimming: 5 bases; junction bases outside the gene matches: 4. This CDR3 has 14 amino acids.

V is TRBV28 and J is TRBJ1-1; D is unclear. Looked up from germline, CDR1 is MDHEN and CDR2 is SYDVKM. Trimming cost V 1 base and J 5 bases, with 2 bases left between them. The CDR3 is 11 residues long. In DNA form, the CDR3 reads TGTGCCAGCAGTTTATTAACTGAAGCTTTCTTT. It translates to CASSLLTEAFF.

The rearrangement joins TRBV19 to TRBJ1-5; TRBD1 matches 8 bases. Germline CDR1 is LNHDA and CDR2 is SQIVND (reference sequence). The junction had 2 bases not matched to a gene; V was cut back by 5 bases and J by 2 bases. CDR3 length: 14 residues. Here the CDR3 DNA reads TGTGCCAGTAGTCCAGGGGGCGGCAATCAGCCCCAGCATTTT. It codes for CASSPGGGNQPQHF.

The gene calls are TRBV5-5 and TRBJ2-7, with TRBD1 matching over 8 bases. Trimming took 4 bases from V and 4 from J; bases not matched to a gene: 7. The CDR3 has 14 residues. CDR1 is SGHKS, CDR2 YYEKEE, per germline (reference sequence). The CDR3 loop reads CASSLRTGWYEQYF. CDR3 nucleotide sequence: TGTGCCAGCAGCCTCCGGACAGGGTGGTACGAGCAGTACTTC.

The V call is TRBV7-2, the J call TRBJ1-4, with D maybe TRBD1 (5 bases). The CDR3 spans 12 residues. Trimming removed 3 bases at V and 13 bases at J, with 12 bases between. Germline V gene sequence: CDR1 SGHTA, CDR2 FQGNSA. The CDR3 nucleotides read TGTGCCAGCAGCTTTGAATTGGGGGGACTGTTTTTT. It yields the protein CASSFELGGLFF.

About this clone: The same CDR3 arises from other DNA sequences in this sample as well. This chain uses TRBV7-2 with TRBJ2-6; D not certain. Between the trimmed V and J ends, which lost 1 base and 0 bases, there was a span of 4 bases. This CDR3 is 15 amino acids long. Germline assignment: CDR1 SGHTA and CDR2 FQGNSA. This chain's CDR3 is CASSLDSSGANVLTF. The CDR3 bases are TGTGCCAGCAGCTTAGACAGCTCTGGGGCCAACGTCCTGACTTTC.

The J gene is TRBJ2-7, the V gene TRBV2; 10 bases match TRBD1. Germline CDR1 and CDR2: SNHLY and FYNNEI. The length of the CDR3 is 13 residues. V lost 6 bases to trimming and J lost 4 bases; unmatched junction nucleotides: 3. DNA of the CDR3: TGTGCCAGCAGCCGGGACAGGGGTTACGAGCAGTACTTC. This translates into CASSRDRGYEQYF.

The rearrangement links TRBV19 to TRBJ2-2, with 11 bases aligning to TRBD2. CDR1 is LNHDA, CDR2 SQIVND, per germline (reference sequence). The CDR3 extends over 18 amino acids. Trimming cost V 3 bases and J 7 bases; bases outside gene matches: 13. CDR3 bases: TGTGCCAGTAGTATCATTTCACTAGCGGGAGTTGAACACGGGGAGCTGTTTTTT. Encoded protein: CASSIISLAGVEHGELFF.

This clone has just a few counts. This sequence joins TRBV6-5 and TRBJ1-2; D might be TRBD1 (6 bases). The germline gives CDR1 MNHEY, CDR2 SVGAGI. This CDR3 is built from 13 residues. The V and J ends lost 6 bases and 0 bases respectively, with 8 bases between them. The CDR3 DNA follows: TGTGCCAGCAGCCCAGGGGCTAACTATGGCTACACCTTC. It yields the protein CASSPGANYGYTF.

The rearrangement joins TRBV5-1 to TRBJ2-2, with 9 nucleotides matching TRBD1. In germline, CDR1 is SGHRS, CDR2 YFSETQ. The junction had 2 bases not matched to a gene; V was cut back by 0 bases and J by 5 bases. The CDR3 consists of 15 residues. This CDR3 reads CASSLGQGGTGELFF. The CDR3 bases are TGCGCCAGCAGCTTGGGACAGGGGGGGACCGGGGAGCTGTTTTTT.

The genes are TRBV18 and TRBJ2-5, with D perhaps matching TRBD2 (7 bases). V lost 3 bases, J lost 4 bases, and 15 bases lay in between. Germline CDR1 reads KGHSH; CDR2 reads LQKENI. The length of the CDR3 is 15 residues. CDR3 residues: CASSPQQGGGETQYF. The CDR3 coding sequence is TGTGCCAGCTCACCCCAACAAGGGGGGGGAGAGACCCAGTACTTC.

The rearrangement uses TRBV28 and TRBJ2-1, with D perhaps matching TRBD2 (6 bases). There are 15 residues in the CDR3. The V gene's germline CDR1 is MDHEN and CDR2 SYDVKM. Deletions cut 2 bases from V and 0 bases from J, with 8 bases between. DNA of the CDR3: TGTGCCAGCAGTTTAGACGGGAGCTCCTACAATGAGCAGTTCTTC. It translates to CASSLDGSSYNEQFF.

This clone was seen more than once but under ten times. The chain recombines TRBV5-1 with TRBJ2-5, with TRBD1 matching over 8 bases. The junction had 13 bases not matched to a gene; V was cut back by 4 bases and J by 5 bases. Germline values: CDR1 SGHRS, CDR2 YFSETQ. The CDR3 covers 16 residues. The CDR3 region is CASSRSDRVREETQYF. The CDR3 bases are TGCGCCAGCAGCCGGTCGGACAGGGTCCGAGAGGAGACCCAGTACTTC.

In this sample, this clone turned up once. This chain joins TRBV5-1 and TRBJ2-3; tentative D call: TRBD1 (6 bases). The length of the CDR3 is 14 residues. The V end lost 4 bases, the J end lost 4 bases, and 13 bases lay between the germline ends. Germline values: CDR1 SGHRS, CDR2 YFSETQ. CDR3: CASSEQGLADTQYF. The CDR3, as DNA: TGCGCCAGCAGCGAACAGGGTCTCGCAGATACGCAGTATTTT.

Here the CDR3 reads CASSSGSYNSPLHF. The CDR3 coding sequence is TGTGCCAGTAGTAGCGGCTCCTATAATTCACCCCTCCACTTT. The gene calls are TRBV19 and TRBJ1-6; D remains ambiguous. V dropped 4 bases and J dropped 0 bases, with 4 bases sitting between them. This CDR3 contains 14 residues. Germline V gene lookup returns CDR1 LNHDA and CDR2 SQIVND (reference sequence).

The chain is built from TRBV11-2 and TRBJ2-1; 9 bases map to TRBD1. Germline V gives CDR1 SGHAT, CDR2 FQNNGV. Trimming cost V 3 bases and J 7 bases; bases outside gene matches: 7. The length of the CDR3 is 15 residues. This chain's CDR3 is CASSFGGQGRNEQFF. The CDR3 region has the DNA TGTGCCAGCAGCTTCGGTGGACAGGGGAGGAATGAGCAGTTCTTC. Full variable domain (rest looked up from reference TRBV11-2 and TRBJ2-1): EAGVAQSPRYKIIEKRQSVAFWCNPISGHATLYWYQQILGQGPKLLIQFQNNGVVDDSQLPKDRFSAERLKGVDSTLKIQPAKLEDSAVYLCASSFGGQGRNEQFFGPGTRLTVL.